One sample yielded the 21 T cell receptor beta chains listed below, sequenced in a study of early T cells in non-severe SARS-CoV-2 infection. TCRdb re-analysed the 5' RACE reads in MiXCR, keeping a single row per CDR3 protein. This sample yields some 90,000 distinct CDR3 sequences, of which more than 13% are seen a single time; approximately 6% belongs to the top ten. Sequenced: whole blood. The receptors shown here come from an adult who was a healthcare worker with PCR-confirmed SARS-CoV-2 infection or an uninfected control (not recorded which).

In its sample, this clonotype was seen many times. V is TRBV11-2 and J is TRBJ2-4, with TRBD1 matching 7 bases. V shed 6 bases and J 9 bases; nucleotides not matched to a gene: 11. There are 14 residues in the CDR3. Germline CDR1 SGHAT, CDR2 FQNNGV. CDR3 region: CASSWSTGKAIQYF. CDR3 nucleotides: TGTGCCAGCAGTTGGTCGACAGGGAAAGCCATTCAGTACTTC. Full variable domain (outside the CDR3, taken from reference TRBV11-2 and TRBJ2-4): EAGVAQSPRYKIIEKRQSVAFWCNPISGHATLYWYQQILGQGPKLLIQFQNNGVVDDSQLPKDRFSAERLKGVDSTLKIQPAKLEDSAVYLCASSWSTGKAIQYFGAGTRLSVL.

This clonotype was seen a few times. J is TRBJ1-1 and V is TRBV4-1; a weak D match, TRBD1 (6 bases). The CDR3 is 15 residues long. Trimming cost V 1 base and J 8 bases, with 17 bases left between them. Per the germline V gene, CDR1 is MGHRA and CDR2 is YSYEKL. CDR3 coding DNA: TGCGCCAGCAGCCAAGTTAGGGCGTCTGGGACAGAAGCTTTCTTT. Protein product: CASSQVRASGTEAFF.

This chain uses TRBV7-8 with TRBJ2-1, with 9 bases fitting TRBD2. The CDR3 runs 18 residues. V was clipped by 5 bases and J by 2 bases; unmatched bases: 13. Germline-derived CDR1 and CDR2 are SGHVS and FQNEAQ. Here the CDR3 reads CASSIGVSGRTPYNEQFF. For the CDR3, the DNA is TGTGCCAGCAGCATTGGGGTGAGCGGGAGGACCCCCTACAATGAGCAGTTCTTC.

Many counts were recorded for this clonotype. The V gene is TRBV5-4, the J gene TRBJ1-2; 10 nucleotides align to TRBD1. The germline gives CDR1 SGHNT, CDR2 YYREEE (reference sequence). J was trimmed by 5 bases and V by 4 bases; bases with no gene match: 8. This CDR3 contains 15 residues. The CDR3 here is CASSTRQGARYGYTF. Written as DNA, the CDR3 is TGTGCCAGCAGCACCCGACAGGGGGCGAGGTATGGCTACACCTTC.

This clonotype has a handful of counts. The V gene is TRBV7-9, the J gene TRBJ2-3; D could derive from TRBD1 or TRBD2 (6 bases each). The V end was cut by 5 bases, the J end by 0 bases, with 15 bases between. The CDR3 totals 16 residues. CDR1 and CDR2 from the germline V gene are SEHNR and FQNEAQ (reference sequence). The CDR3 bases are TGTGCCAGCAGCCCGGGGGACATGGCTAGCACAGATACGCAGTATTTT. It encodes CASSPGDMASTDTQYF.

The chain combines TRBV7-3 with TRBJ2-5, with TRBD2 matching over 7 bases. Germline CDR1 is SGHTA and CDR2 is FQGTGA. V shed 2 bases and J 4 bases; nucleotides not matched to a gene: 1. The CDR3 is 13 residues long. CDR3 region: CASSLWGGETQYF. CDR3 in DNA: TGTGCCAGCAGCTTATGGGGGGGAGAGACCCAGTACTTC.

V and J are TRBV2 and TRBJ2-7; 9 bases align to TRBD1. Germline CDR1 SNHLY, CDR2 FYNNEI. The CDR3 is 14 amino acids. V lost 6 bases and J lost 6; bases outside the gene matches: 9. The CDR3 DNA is TGTGCCAGCAGAGCCACAGGGGGCGGCCGCGAGCAGTACTTC. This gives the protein CASRATGGGREQYF.

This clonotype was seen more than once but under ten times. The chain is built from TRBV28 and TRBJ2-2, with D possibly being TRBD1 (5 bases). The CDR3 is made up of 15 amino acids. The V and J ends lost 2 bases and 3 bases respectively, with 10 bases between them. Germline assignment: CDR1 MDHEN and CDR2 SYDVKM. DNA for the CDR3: TGTGCCAGCAGTTTAGGGGCACCCTACACCGGGGAGCTGTTTTTT. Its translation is CASSLGAPYTGELFF.

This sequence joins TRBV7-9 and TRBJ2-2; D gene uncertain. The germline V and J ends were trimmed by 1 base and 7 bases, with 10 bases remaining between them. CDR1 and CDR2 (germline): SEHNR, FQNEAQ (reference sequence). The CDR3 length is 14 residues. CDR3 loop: CASSLEGVNGELFF. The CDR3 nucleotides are TGTGCCAGCAGCTTAGAAGGAGTCAACGGGGAGCTGTTTTTT. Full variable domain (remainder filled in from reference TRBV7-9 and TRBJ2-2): DTGVSQNPRHKITKRGQNVTFRCDPISEHNRLYWYRQTLGQGPEFLTYFQNEAQLEKSRLLSDRFSAERPKGSFSTLEIQRTEQGDSAMYLCASSLEGVNGELFFGEGSRLTVL.

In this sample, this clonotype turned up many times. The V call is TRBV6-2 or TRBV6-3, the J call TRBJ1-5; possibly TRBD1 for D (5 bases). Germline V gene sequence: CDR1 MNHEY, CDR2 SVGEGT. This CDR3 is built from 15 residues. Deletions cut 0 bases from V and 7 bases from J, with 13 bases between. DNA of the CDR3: TGTGCCAGCAGTTACTCGGGACGGGGAGGGCAGCCCCAGCATTTT. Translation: CASSYSGRGGQPQHF.

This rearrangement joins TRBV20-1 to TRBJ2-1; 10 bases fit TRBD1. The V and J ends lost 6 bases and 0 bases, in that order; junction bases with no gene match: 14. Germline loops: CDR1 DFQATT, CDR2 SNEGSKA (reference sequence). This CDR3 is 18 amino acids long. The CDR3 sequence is CSANTGTGALSSYNEQFF. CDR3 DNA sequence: TGCAGTGCCAACACCGGGACAGGGGCTCTAAGCTCCTACAATGAGCAGTTCTTC.

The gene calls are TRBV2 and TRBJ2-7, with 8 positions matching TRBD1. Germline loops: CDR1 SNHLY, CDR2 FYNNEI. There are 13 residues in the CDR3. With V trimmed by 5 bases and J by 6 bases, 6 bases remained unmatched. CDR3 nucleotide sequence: TGTGCCAGCAGTATGGACAGGGCAGGCGAGCAGTACTTC. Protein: CASSMDRAGEQYF.

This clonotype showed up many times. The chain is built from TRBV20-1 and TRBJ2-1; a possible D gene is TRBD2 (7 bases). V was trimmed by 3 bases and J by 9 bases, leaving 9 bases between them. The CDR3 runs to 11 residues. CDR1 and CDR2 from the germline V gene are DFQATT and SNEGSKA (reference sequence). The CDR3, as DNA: TGCAGTGCTAGGGGAGGGGGTGAGCAGTTCTTC. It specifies CSARGGGEQFF.

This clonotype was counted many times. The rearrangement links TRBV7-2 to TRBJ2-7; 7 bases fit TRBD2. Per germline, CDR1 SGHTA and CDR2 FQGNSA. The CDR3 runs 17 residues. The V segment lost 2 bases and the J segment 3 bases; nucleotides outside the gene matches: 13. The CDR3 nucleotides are TGTGCCAGCAGCTTAAGAGGGTTGGGACTACCCGACTACGAGCAGTACTTC. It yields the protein CASSLRGLGLPDYEQYF.

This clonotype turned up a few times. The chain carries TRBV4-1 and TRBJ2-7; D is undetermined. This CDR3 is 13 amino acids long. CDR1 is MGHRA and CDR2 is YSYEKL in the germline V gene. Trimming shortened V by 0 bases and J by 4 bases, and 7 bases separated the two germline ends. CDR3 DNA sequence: TGCGCCAGCAGCCAAGATGTCGGGTACGAGCAGTACTTC. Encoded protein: CASSQDVGYEQYF.

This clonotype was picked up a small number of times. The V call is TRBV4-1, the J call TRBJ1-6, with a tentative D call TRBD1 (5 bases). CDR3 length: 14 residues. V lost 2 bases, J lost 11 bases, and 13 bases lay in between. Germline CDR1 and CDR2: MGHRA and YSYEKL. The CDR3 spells CASSQSGPFTPLHF. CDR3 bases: TGCGCCAGCAGCCAATCGGGACCGTTTACACCCCTCCACTTT.

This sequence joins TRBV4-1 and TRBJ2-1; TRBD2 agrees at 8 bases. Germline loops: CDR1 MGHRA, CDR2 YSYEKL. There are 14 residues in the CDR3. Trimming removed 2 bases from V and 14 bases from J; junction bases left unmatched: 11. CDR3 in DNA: TGCGCCAGCAGCCAACGTGCGGAGCGGGAGACGAAGTTCTTC. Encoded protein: CASSQRAERETKFF.

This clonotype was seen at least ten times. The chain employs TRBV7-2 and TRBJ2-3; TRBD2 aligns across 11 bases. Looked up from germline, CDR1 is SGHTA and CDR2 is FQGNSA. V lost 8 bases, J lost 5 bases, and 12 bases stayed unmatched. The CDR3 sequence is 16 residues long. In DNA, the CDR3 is TGTGCCAGCGCTACTAGCGGGGGATTCGGGAGAGATACGCAGTATTTT. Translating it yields CASATSGGFGRDTQYF.

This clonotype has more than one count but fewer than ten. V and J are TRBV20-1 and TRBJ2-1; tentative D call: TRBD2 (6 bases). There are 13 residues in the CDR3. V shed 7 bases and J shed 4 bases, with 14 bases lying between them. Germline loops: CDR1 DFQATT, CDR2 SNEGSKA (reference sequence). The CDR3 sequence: CSVLAGLYNEQFF. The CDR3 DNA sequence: TGCAGTGTCCTGGCGGGGTTATACAATGAGCAGTTCTTC.

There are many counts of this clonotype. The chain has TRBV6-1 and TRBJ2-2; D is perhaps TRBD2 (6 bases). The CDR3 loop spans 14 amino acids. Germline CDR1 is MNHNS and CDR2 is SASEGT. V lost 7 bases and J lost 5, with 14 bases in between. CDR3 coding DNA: TGTGCCAGCATGGTAGGGACTGGAACCGGGGAGCTGTTTTTT. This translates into CASMVGTGTGELFF.

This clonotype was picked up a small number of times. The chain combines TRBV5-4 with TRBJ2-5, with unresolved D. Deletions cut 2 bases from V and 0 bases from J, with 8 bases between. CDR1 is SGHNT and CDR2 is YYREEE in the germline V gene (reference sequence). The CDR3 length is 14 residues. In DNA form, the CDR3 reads TGTGCCAGCAGCTTTCTCTCCCACCAAGAGACCCAGTACTTC. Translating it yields CASSFLSHQETQYF.